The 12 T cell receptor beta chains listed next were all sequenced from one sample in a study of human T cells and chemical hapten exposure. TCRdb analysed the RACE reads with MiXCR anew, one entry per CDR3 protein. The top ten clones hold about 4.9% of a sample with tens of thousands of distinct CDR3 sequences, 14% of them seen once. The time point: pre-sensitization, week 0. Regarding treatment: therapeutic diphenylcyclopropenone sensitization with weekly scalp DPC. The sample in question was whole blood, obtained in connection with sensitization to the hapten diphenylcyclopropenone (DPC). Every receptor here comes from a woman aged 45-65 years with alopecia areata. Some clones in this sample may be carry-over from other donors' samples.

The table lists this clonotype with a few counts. Here the CDR3 DNA reads TGTGCCAGCAGCGCGGGACACCAAGAGACCCAGTACTTC. As protein: CASSAGHQETQYF. V usage is TRBV11-2 and J usage is TRBJ2-5, with D perhaps TRBD2 (6 bases). CDR3 size: 13 residues. V was clipped by 5 bases and J by 0 bases, with 7 bases between them. The germline CDR1 and CDR2 sequences are SGHAT and FQNNGV.

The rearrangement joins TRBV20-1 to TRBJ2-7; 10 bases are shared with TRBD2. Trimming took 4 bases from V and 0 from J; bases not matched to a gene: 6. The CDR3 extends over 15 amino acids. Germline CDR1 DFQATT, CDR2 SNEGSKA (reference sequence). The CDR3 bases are TGCAGTGCTACGCGTCTAGCGGGAGTCTCCTACGAGCAGTACTTC. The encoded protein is CSATRLAGVSYEQYF.

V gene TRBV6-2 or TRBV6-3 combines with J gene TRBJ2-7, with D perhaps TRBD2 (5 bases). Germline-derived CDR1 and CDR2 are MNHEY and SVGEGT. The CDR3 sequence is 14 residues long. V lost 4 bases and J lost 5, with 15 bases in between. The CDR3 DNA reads TGTGCCAGCAGTTCCCGGGGTGGAACCCACGAGCAGTACTTC. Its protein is CASSSRGGTHEQYF.

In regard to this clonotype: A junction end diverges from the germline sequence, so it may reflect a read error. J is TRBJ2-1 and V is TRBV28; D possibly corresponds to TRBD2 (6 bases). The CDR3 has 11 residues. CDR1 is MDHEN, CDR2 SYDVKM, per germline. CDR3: CASSRLSQRVF. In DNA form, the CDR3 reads TGTGCCAGCAGCCGCCTGAGCCAGCGGGTTTTC.

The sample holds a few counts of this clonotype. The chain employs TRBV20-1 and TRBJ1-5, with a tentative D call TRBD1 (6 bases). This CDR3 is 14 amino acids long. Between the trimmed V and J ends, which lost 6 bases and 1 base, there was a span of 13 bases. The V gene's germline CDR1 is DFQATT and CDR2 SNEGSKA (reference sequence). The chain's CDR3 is CSAGTRFSNQPQHF. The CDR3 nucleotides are TGCAGTGCCGGGACAAGGTTCAGCAATCAGCCCCAGCATTTT.

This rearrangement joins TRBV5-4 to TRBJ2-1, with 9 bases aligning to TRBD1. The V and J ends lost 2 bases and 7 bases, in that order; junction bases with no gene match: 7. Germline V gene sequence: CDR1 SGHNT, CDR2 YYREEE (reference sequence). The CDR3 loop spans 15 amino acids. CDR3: CASSLPGTGYNEQFF. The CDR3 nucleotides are TGTGCCAGCAGCTTACCCGGGACAGGGTATAATGAGCAGTTCTTC.

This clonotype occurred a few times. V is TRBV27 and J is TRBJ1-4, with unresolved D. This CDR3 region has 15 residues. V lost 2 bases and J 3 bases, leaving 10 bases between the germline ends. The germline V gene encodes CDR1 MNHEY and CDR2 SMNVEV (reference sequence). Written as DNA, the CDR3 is TGTGCCAGCAGTTTACGGCCAGCCGCTAATGAAAAACTGTTTTTT. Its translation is CASSLRPAANEKLFF.

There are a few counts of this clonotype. Here the CDR3 DNA reads TGTGCCAGCTCACTGTCGAGGACAGGTTCGTCCTACGAGCAGTACTTC. Translated: CASSLSRTGSSYEQYF. This chain uses TRBV18 with TRBJ2-7; 7 bases match TRBD1. From germline, CDR1 is KGHSH and CDR2 LQKENI. The V and J ends lost 4 bases and 1 base, in that order; junction bases with no gene match: 10. The CDR3 runs 16 residues.

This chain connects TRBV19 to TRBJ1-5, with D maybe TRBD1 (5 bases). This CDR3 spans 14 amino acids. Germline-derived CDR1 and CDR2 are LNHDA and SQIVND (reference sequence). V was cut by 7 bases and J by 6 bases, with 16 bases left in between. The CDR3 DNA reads TGTGCCAGTAACCCGGGGAGGGGCGGTCAGCCCCAGCATTTT. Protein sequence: CASNPGRGGQPQHF.

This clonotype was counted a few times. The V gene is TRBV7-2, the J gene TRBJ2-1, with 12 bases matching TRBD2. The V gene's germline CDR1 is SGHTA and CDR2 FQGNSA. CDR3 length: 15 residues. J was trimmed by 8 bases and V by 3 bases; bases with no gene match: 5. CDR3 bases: TGTGCCAGCAGCTTCTCTAGCGGGAGGGCCGATGAGCAGTTCTTC. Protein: CASSFSSGRADEQFF.

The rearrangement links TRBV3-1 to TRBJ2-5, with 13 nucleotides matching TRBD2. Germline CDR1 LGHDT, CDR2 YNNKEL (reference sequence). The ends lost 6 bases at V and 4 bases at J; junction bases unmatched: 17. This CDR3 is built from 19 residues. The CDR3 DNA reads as TGTGCCAGCAGTCGGACTAGCGGGAGACTCCGAAGAAGAGGAGAGACCCAGTACTTC. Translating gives CASSRTSGRLRRRGETQYF.

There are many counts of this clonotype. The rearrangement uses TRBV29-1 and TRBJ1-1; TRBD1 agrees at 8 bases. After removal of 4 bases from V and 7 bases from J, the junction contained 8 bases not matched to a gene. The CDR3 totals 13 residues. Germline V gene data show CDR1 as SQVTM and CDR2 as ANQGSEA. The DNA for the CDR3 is TGCAGCGTTGCGTCTACAGGGGGTCTTGAAGCTTTCTTT. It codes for CSVASTGGLEAFF.